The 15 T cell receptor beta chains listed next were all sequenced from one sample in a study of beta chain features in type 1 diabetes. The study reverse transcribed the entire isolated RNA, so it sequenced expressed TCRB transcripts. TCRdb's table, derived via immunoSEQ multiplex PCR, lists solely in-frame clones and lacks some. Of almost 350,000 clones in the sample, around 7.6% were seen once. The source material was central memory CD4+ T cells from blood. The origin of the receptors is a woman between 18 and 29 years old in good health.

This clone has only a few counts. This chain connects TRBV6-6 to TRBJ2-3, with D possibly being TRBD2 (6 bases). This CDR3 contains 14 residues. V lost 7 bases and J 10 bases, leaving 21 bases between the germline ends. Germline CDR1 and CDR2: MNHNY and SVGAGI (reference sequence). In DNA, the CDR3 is TGTGCCAGCAATGTTAACGGTATCGGGAGTCCGCAGTATTTT. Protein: CASNVNGIGSPQYF.

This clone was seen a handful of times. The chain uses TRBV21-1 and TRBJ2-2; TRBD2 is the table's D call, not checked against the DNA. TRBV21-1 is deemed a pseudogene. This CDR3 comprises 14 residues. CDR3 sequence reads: CASSKYPNTGELFF. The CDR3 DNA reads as TGTGCCAGCAGCAAGTATCCGAACACCGGGGAGCTGTTTTTT.

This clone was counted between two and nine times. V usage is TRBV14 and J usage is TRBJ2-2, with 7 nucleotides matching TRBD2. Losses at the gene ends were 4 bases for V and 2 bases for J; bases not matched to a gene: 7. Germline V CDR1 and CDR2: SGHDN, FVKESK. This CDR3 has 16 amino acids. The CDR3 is CASSPTSTRNTGELFF. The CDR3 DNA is TGTGCCAGCAGCCCGACTAGCACCCGAAACACCGGGGAGCTGTTTTTT.

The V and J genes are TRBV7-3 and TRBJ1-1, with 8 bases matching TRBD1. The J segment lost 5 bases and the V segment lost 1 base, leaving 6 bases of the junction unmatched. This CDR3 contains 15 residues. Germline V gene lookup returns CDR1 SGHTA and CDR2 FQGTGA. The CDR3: CASSLSQGATTEAFF. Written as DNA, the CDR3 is TGTGCCAGCAGCTTAAGTCAGGGGGCGACGACTGAAGCTTTCTTT.

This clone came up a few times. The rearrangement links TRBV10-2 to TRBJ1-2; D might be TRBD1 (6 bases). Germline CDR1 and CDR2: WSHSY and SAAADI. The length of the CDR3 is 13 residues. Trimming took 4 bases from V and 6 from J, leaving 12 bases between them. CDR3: CASSGGPLHGYTF. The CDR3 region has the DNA TGCGCCAGCAGTGGGGGGCCCCTCCATGGCTACACCTTC.

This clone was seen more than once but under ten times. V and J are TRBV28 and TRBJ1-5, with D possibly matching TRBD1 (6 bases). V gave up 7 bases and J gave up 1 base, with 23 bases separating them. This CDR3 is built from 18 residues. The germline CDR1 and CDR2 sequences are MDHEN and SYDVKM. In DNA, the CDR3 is TGTGCCAGCACCTTATGGGGGGGAGGACAGACGAGCAATCAGCCCCAGCATTTT. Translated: CASTLWGGGQTSNQPQHF.

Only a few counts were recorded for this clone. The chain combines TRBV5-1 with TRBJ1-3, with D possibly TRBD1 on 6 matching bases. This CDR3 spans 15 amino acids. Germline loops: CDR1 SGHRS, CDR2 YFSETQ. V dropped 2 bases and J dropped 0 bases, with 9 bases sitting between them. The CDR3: CASSLGQSSGNTIYF. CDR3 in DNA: TGCGCCAGCAGCTTAGGACAGAGCTCTGGAAACACCATATATTTT. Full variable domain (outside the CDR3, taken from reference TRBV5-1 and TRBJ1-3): KAGVTQTPRYLIKTRGQQVTLSCSPISGHRSVSWYQQTPGQGLQFLFEYFSETQRNKGNFPGRFSGRQFSNSRSEMNVSTLELGDSALYLCASSLGQSSGNTIYFGEGSWLTVV.

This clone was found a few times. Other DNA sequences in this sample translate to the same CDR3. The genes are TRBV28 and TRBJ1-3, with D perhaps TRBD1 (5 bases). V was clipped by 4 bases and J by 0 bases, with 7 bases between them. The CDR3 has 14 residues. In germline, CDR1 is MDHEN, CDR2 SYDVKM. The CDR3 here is CASSSRGSGNTIYF. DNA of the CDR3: TGTGCCAGCAGTTCTAGGGGCTCTGGAAACACCATATATTTT. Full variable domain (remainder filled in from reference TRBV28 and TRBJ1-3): DVKVTQSSRYLVKRTGEKVFLECVQDMDHENMFWYRQDPGLGLRLIYFSYDVKMKEKGDIPEGYSVSREKKERFSLILESASTNQTSMYLCASSSRGSGNTIYFGEGSWLTVV.

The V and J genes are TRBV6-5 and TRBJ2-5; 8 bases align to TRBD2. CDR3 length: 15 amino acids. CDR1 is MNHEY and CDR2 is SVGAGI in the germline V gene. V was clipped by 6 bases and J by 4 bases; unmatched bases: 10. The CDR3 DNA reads TGTGCCAGCAGACGGCGAGCGGGAGTGGGAGAGACCCAGTACTTC. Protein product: CASRRRAGVGETQYF.

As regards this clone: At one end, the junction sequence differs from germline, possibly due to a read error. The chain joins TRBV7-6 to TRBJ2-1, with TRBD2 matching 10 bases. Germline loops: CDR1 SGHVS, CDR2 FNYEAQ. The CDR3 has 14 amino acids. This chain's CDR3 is CASSLAGAYNEQFF. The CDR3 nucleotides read TGTGCCAGCAGCCTAGCGGGAGCCTACAATGAGCAGTTCTTC.

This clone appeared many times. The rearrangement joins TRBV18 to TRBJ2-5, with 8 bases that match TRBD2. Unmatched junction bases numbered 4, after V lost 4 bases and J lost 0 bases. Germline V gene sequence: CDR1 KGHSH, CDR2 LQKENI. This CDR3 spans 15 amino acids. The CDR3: CASSRSSGYQETQYF. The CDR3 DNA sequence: TGTGCCAGCTCACGGTCTAGCGGGTACCAAGAGACCCAGTACTTC.

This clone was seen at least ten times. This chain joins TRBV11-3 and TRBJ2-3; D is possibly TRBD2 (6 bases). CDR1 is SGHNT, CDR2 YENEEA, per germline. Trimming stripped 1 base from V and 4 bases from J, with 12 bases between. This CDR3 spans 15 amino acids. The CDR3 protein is CASSLAGAGADTQYF. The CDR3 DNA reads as TGTGCCAGCAGCTTAGCGGGAGCTGGCGCAGATACGCAGTATTTT.

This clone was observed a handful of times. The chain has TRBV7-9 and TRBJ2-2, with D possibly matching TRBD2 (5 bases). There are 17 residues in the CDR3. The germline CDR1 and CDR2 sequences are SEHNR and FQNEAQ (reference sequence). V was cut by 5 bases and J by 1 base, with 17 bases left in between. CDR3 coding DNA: TGTGCCAGCAGCGCTACCCCCCGGGGATTGAACACCGGGGAGCTGTTTTTT. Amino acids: CASSATPRGLNTGELFF.

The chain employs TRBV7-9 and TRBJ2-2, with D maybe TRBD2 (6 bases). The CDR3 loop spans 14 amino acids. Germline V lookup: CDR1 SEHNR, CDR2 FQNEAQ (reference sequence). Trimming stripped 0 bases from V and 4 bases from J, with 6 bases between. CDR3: CASSLAEGTGELFF. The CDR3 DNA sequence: TGTGCCAGCAGCTTAGCGGAGGGCACCGGGGAGCTGTTTTTT.

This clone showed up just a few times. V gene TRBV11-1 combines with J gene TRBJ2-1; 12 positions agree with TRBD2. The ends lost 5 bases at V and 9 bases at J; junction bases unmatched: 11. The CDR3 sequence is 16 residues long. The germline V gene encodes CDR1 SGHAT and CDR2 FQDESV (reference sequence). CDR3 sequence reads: CASSARGLAGWGEQFF. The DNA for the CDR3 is TGTGCCAGCAGCGCCCGAGGACTAGCGGGGTGGGGTGAGCAGTTCTTC.